This T cell receptor (beta chain) derives from a study of blood T cell repertoires in COVID-19. Study information: Collection of acute and convalescent COVID-19 samples took place in the United States, Italy and Spain. PBMCs, B-cell-depleted T cells, or T cells provided the cDNA or gDNA that made up the material.

Remarks on this clone: Mismatch with germline at one junction end may stem from a read error.

In the source study's methods: Amplification with reference gene primers provided the estimates of nucleated cell counts. Using immunoSEQ multiplex PCR, the repertoire was profiled, and TCRdb retains in-frame clones only, with some absent. V and J calls and clone size come straight from that table; D and trimming were deduced from the DNA. The sample lists approximately 73,000 clones, 89% occurring once. The CDR3 length is 15 residues. Germline CDR1 is MDHEN and CDR2 is SYDVKM. The chain couples TRBV28 to TRBJ1-1; a possible D gene is TRBD1 (5 bases). Sample: peripheral blood. The sequence came from a man older than 75 with acute or convalescent COVID-19. The CDR3, as DNA: TGTGCCAGCAGTCTATGGACACGGATGAACACTGAAGCTTTCTTT. Translated, it gives CASSLWTRMNTEAFF. The variable domain in full, with the rest retrieved from reference TRBV28 and TRBJ1-1, is DVKVTQSSRYLVKRTGEKVFLECVQDMDHENMFWYRQDPGLGLRLIYFSYDVKMKEKGDIPEGYSVSREKKERFSLILESASTNQTSMYLCASSLWTRMNTEAFFGQGTRLTVV.